This TCR beta chain came from a study of blood T cell repertoires in COVID-19. This CDR3 is built from 13 residues. J gave up 7 bases and V 3 bases, and 9 bases lay outside the gene matches. Germline V gives CDR1 SQVTM, CDR2 ANQGSEA. Here immunoSEQ multiplex PCR was the method, and the copy in TCRdb shows in-frame clones only, minus some. The sample has about 220,000 clones; about four fifths are singletons. The specimen was peripheral blood. J is TRBJ2-7 and V is TRBV29-1; 7 bases are shared with TRBD1. This TCR was sampled from a woman aged 45-60 years with acute or convalescent COVID-19. CDR3 sequence reads: CSVERQGFGEQYF. In DNA, the CDR3 is TGCAGCGTTGAGAGACAGGGATTTGGGGAGCAGTACTTC.